This note documents a single TCR beta chain sequence. Its antigen is still unknown. This record comes from a study of T cell responses to AZD1222 COVID-19 vaccine. Whole-study context: Analysis merged second doses at about 4 or about 12 weeks. Findings of the study overall: Spike was spanned by vaccine-associated CD4 TCRs, which were dominant at 160-218 and 743-854. Nearly half of unique spike-specific TCRs reportedly avoided B.1.351 and B.1.1.7 mutated regions. Donors were largely white British and mainly female; clonal diversity was possibly underestimated.

Generated by immunoSEQ multiplex PCR, the TCRdb table keeps only in-frame clones and is missing some. The table lists about 180,000 clones, approximately 90% of them singletons. Germline V gives CDR1 MDHEN, CDR2 SYDVKM. The CDR3 is 15 residues long. After removal of 1 base from V and 7 bases from J, the junction contained 7 bases not matched to a gene. The sample consisted of peripheral blood, taken on day 0 of AZD1222 vaccination. This receptor was taken from an adult in good health. The V and J genes are TRBV28 and TRBJ1-5; 7 bases align to TRBD1. CDR3 protein: CASSLYTGARQPQHF. The DNA for the CDR3 is TGTGCCAGCAGTTTATACACAGGGGCTAGACAGCCCCAGCATTTT.